The 8 T cell receptor beta chains presented below share a single source sample, sequenced in a study of blood T cell repertoires in COVID-19. Sequencing used immunoSEQ multiplex PCR; TCRdb keeps in-frame clones, though not all of them. The table records some 80,000 clones, under 90% of them present only once. The sample was peripheral blood. The receptors derive from a man at least 80 years old with acute or convalescent COVID-19.

The chain carries TRBV5-1 and TRBJ2-5; 11 nucleotides agree with TRBD2. Germline assignment: CDR1 SGHRS and CDR2 YFSETQ. The CDR3 spans 16 residues. The V segment lost 1 base and the J segment 1 base; nucleotides outside the gene matches: 3. The CDR3 DNA is TGCGCCAGCAGCTTGCCGGGACTAGCGGCCCAAGAGACCCAGTACTTC. Its protein product is CASSLPGLAAQETQYF.

The genes are TRBV13 and TRBJ2-7, with TRBD1 matching 11 bases. From germline, CDR1 is PRHDT and CDR2 FYEKMQ (reference sequence). The junction had 4 bases not matched to a gene; V was cut back by 3 bases and J by 3 bases. The CDR3 length is 15 residues. CDR3 in amino acids: CASSFPGQGDYEQYF. In DNA, the CDR3 is TGTGCCAGCAGCTTCCCGGGACAGGGGGACTACGAGCAGTACTTC.

J is TRBJ2-7 and V is TRBV6-5, with 8 bases fitting TRBD1. The CDR3 has 14 residues. Per the germline V gene, CDR1 is MNHEY and CDR2 is SVGAGI. After removal of 2 bases from V and 4 bases from J, the junction contained 4 bases not matched to a gene. Written as DNA, the CDR3 is TGTGCCAGCAGTTACCCTGGACAGGGATACGAGCAGTACTTC. Protein: CASSYPGQGYEQYF.

This clone has just a few counts. This sequence joins TRBV2 and TRBJ1-3; TRBD1 might be the D (6 bases). Germline V lookup: CDR1 SNHLY, CDR2 FYNNEI. The CDR3 extends over 15 amino acids. Trimming shortened V by 4 bases and J by 0 bases, and 10 bases separated the two germline ends. CDR3 protein: CASSAIQGSGNTIYF. As DNA, the CDR3 is TGTGCCAGCAGTGCTATACAGGGCTCTGGAAACACCATATATTTT.

This clone has only one observation. This sequence joins TRBV29-1 and TRBJ2-7; 12 bases fit TRBD1. The CDR3 is 15 amino acids. After removal of 6 bases from V and 4 bases from J, the junction contained 10 bases not matched to a gene. Per germline, CDR1 SQVTM and CDR2 ANQGSEA. Here the CDR3 DNA reads TGCAGCGTCGTTAGAGGGGGACAGGGGGCTTACGAGCAGTACTTC. It codes for CSVVRGGQGAYEQYF.

This clone has a handful of counts. This chain connects TRBV4-1 to TRBJ1-3; D is unresolved. V was cut by 1 base and J by 0 bases, with 10 bases left in between. Germline loops: CDR1 MGHRA, CDR2 YSYEKL. The CDR3 loop spans 16 amino acids. Here the CDR3 reads CASSQGPGASGNTIYF. The DNA for the CDR3 is TGCGCCAGCAGCCAAGGACCGGGTGCCTCTGGAAACACCATATATTTT.

The chain combines TRBV15 with TRBJ2-6, with 9 bases identical to TRBD1. J was trimmed by 2 bases and V by 3 bases; bases with no gene match: 11. CDR3 length: 19 amino acids. Germline CDR1 and CDR2: LNHNV and YYDKDF (reference sequence). The CDR3 nucleotides are TGTGCCACCAGCAGGGAACCGGGACAGGGTATAACTGGGGCCAACGTCCTGACTTTC. Encoded protein: CATSREPGQGITGANVLTF.

The rearrangement links TRBV5-1 to TRBJ1-1; 7 bases map to TRBD1. This CDR3 has 16 amino acids. The germline V gene has CDR1 SGHRS and CDR2 YFSETQ. V was clipped by 0 bases and J by 4 bases; unmatched bases: 9. The CDR3 protein is CASSLVEGAGSTEAFF. DNA of the CDR3: TGCGCCAGCAGCTTGGTGGAGGGGGCAGGGAGCACTGAAGCTTTCTTT.